Detailed here is one T cell receptor (beta chain). The target of this receptor is not known. No much larger clone exists at a distance of one base, and base qualities are not known. The data are from a study of T cell responses to AZD1222 COVID-19 vaccine (dated by TCRdb to 2020 to 2023). About the investigation overall: TCR sequencing covered roughly 230 trial participants: approximately 200 given two doses of AZD1222 and about 26 given two doses of MenACWY control vaccine. Trial participants were enrolled into age subgroups of 18-55, 56-69 and 70-plus years, which contained roughly 140, 27 and 60 TCR-sequenced participants, respectively. Overall results and qualifications from the work: Vaccine-associated CD4 TCRs spanned the whole spike protein, with dominant responses in regions 160-218 and 743-854. Most participants were white British and females outnumbered males, and the authors suggested that clonal diversity may have been underestimated. Only five or six AZD1222 recipients were SARS-CoV-2 seropositive at baseline, limiting conclusions about previously exposed vaccinees. Because no day 14 peak-response samples were available, repertoires were characterized only after the peak T cell response. In the small 56-69-year group, the increase in depth fell short of significance, most likely because of low power. Reportedly, close to half of the unique spike-specific TCRs recognized epitopes lying outside the regions that are mutated in the B.1.351 and B.1.1.7 variants. After two AZD1222 doses, both the breadth and the depth of spike-specific TCRs were significantly higher than at day 0 and than in MenACWY recipients.

The CDR3 regions of human TCRbeta chains were analyzed by immunosequencing. Regarding the original processing steps: Repertoire TCRs were matched against a reference library of SARS-CoV-2-specific TCRs generated with the MIRA antigen-specificity platform. Breadth was defined as the fraction of unique TCRs that were SARS-CoV-2-associated, and depth was defined as the fraction of total T cells that were SARS-CoV-2-associated. Each spike-specific TCR was assigned to its reactive spike region and to a CD4 or CD8 class using the MIRA data. Log10-transformed breadth and depth values were compared by one-way ANOVA with Sidak's multiple comparisons tests. TCRdb retrieved this table from immuneACCESS and kept in-frame rearrangements only. Not all clones are present; in checked studies, unresolved V genes account for under half, and no reason is known for the remainder. D and trimming come from the DNA, and the V and J calls and clone size come from that table. Here the sample has just under 150,000 clones; approximately 88% occur a single time. Under 5.5% of the sample comes from the top ten.

What this sample's time point label stands for: about 28 days (+/-7) after the second vaccine dose. The treatment or condition label corresponds to: meningococcal conjugate vaccine given as trial control. Samples from vaccinated people were obtained from the UK trials COV001 and COV002, which included a single-blind randomized controlled phase 2/3 trial of AZD1222 (ChAdOx1 nCoV-19) in healthy adults. Trial participant PBMC samples were collected at day 0 and day 28 after the second dose for TCRbeta chain sequencing. This specimen was peripheral blood, taken 28 days after the second dose of the MenACWY control vaccine. The sequence was obtained from an adult who received the MenACWY meningococcal vaccine as a control.

The bases are TGTGCCAGCAGCGGGGGGACTAGCGGGACCGGGGAGCTGTTTTTT. Its amino acids are CASSGGTSGTGELFF. Here the chain combines TRBV9 and TRBJ2-2, with 12 central nucleotides matching TRBD2. Unmatched junction bases come to 2, with V trimmed by 3 bases and J by 5 bases. The CDR3 covers 15 residues, taking in both the cysteine and the phenylalanine. Just CDR3 DNA is preserved here, 45 bases in frame from base 1. As encoded in the germline V gene, CDR1 is SGDLS while CDR2 is YYNGEE. Where the CDR3 stops, the reference TRBV9 and TRBJ2-2 genes take over; the full variable domain is DSGVTQTPKHLITATGQRVTLRCSPRSGDLSVYWYQQSLDQGLQFLIQYYNGEERAKGNILERFSAQQFPDLHSELNLSSLELGDSALYFCASSGGTSGTGELFFGEGSRLTVL.